This passage covers 20 T cell receptor beta chains from one sample sequenced in a study of T-cell reconstitution after alpha-beta-depleted transplantation in children. As it was prepared, the TCRbeta library received unique molecular identifiers. One entry per CDR3 protein, called by TCRdb with MiXCR from the PCR reads. The sample has fewer than 750,000 distinct CDR3 sequences; 23% are singletons. The source was PBMCs, mostly from graft donor cells, collected 360 days after TCRalphabeta/CD19-depleted stem cell transplant. The source is a boy under two years old who had a stem cell transplant for acute myeloid leukemia, so the T cells may come from the graft donor.

A few counts support this clonotype. This chain joins TRBV10-3 and TRBJ2-3; D unresolved. Trimming removed 6 bases at V and 2 bases at J, with 15 bases between. The CDR3 runs 15 residues. CDR1 and CDR2 from the germline V gene are ENHRY and SYGVKD. CDR3 DNA sequence: TGTGCCATCAGCCGGCAGATGGAGCACACAGATACGCAGTATTTT. Translating gives CAISRQMEHTDTQYF.

J is TRBJ1-4 and V is TRBV25-1; the D gene is possibly TRBD1 (5 bases). The V gene lost 3 bases and the J gene lost 10 bases, with 15 bases spanning the gap. The CDR3 has 14 amino acids. The germline CDR1 and CDR2 sequences are MGHDK and SYGVNS. The chain's CDR3 is CASSEGPPLGKLFF. DNA for the CDR3: TGTGCCAGCAGTGAGGGACCGCCCTTGGGAAAACTGTTTTTT.

This clonotype was recorded at least ten times. The chain links TRBV7-6 to TRBJ2-3; 11 positions match TRBD2. The CDR3 consists of 20 residues. V gave up 2 bases and J gave up 0 bases; unmatched junction bases: 13. The germline V gene encodes CDR1 SGHVS and CDR2 FNYEAQ. CDR3 sequence (DNA): TGTGCCAGCAGCTTACTCCCTCCTACTAGCGGGGGCACTAGCACAGATACGCAGTATTTT. This codes for CASSLLPPTSGGTSTDTQYF.

This clonotype was counted ten times or more. V and J are TRBV20-1 and TRBJ2-1; TRBD2 is a possible D gene (7 bases). Germline CDR1 and CDR2: DFQATT and SNEGSKA (reference sequence). The CDR3 runs to 16 residues. The V end was cut by 0 bases, the J end by 1 base, with 13 bases between. The CDR3 DNA reads TGCAGTGCTAGAGAGCCGGGGGGCCTTTCCTACAATGAGCAGTTCTTC. Protein: CSAREPGGLSYNEQFF.

This clonotype is a singleton in its sample. The V gene is TRBV10-3, the J gene TRBJ2-3; a weak D match, TRBD2 (6 bases). This CDR3 contains 13 residues. The V end was cut by 4 bases, the J end by 6 bases, with 11 bases between. Germline V gene sequence: CDR1 ENHRY, CDR2 SYGVKD. CDR3 sequence reads: CAISGTKADTQYF. CDR3 nucleotide sequence: TGTGCCATCAGTGGGACTAAAGCGGATACGCAGTATTTT.

This clonotype was seen at least ten times. This rearrangement joins TRBV12-3 or TRBV12-4 to TRBJ1-1, with 9 bases lining up with TRBD1. The CDR3 runs to 14 residues. V lost 6 bases to trimming and J lost 5 bases; unmatched junction nucleotides: 7. CDR3: CASRKTGGGTEAFF. CDR3 bases: TGTGCCAGCAGGAAAACAGGGGGCGGGACTGAAGCTTTCTTT.

This clonotype was picked up a small number of times. The J gene is TRBJ1-6, the V gene TRBV7-6; D not resolved. Trimming shortened V by 5 bases and J by 7 bases, and 12 bases separated the two germline ends. This CDR3 has 14 amino acids. Germline V gene data show CDR1 as SGHVS and CDR2 as FNYEAQ. The CDR3 sequence is CASSLRTGNSPLHF. The CDR3 DNA sequence: TGTGCCAGCAGCCTCCGGACGGGAAATTCACCCCTCCACTTT.

This clonotype was recorded many times. This sequence joins TRBV19 and TRBJ2-7; D remains ambiguous. The V and J ends lost 3 bases and 0 bases respectively, with 6 bases between them. From germline, CDR1 is LNHDA and CDR2 SQIVND (reference sequence). This CDR3 is 13 amino acids long. CDR3 nucleotide sequence: TGTGCCAGTAGTATGGGCAACTCCTACGAGCAGTACTTC. Translating gives CASSMGNSYEQYF. Variable domain in full (rest from reference TRBV19 and TRBJ2-7): DGGITQSPKYLFRKEGQNVTLSCEQNLNHDAMYWYRQDPGQGLRLIYYSQIVNDFQKGDIAEGYSVSREKKESFPLTVTSAQKNPTAFYLCASSMGNSYEQYFGPGTRLTVT.

The chain uses TRBV29-1 and TRBJ1-3; D unclear. Germline loops: CDR1 SQVTM, CDR2 ANQGSEA. Trimming pared 7 bases from V and 0 bases from J, leaving 10 bases between. This CDR3 is built from 13 residues. CDR3 nucleotide sequence: TGCAGCGCCGGTTCTATCTCTGGAAACACCATATATTTT. It translates to CSAGSISGNTIYF.

The sample holds a few counts of this clonotype. The chain combines TRBV6-5 with TRBJ1-2; maybe TRBD1 (5 bases). The CDR3 contains 13 residues. V lost 2 bases, J lost 6 bases, and 10 bases lay in between. CDR1 MNHEY and CDR2 SVGAGI come from the germline V gene. CDR3 protein: CASSYRQSHGYTF. The CDR3 bases are TGTGCCAGCAGTTACCGACAGTCGCATGGCTACACCTTC.

The CDR3 reads CASSSSGGGAYNEQFF. The DNA for the CDR3 is TGTGCCAGCAGCTCGTCGGGGGGGGGCGCCTACAATGAGCAGTTCTTC. The chain uses TRBV7-3 and TRBJ2-1, with 8 bases fitting TRBD2. The CDR3 consists of 16 residues. Germline V CDR1 and CDR2: SGHTA, FQGTGA. The J segment lost 2 bases and the V segment lost 4 bases, leaving 7 bases of the junction unmatched.

The chain uses TRBV4-1 and TRBJ1-2; unclear D gene. The germline V and J ends were trimmed by 0 bases and 7 bases, with 15 bases remaining between them. CDR3 size: 15 residues. Germline CDR1 reads MGHRA; CDR2 reads YSYEKL. This CDR3 is CASSQDFGPARGYTF. The CDR3 DNA reads TGCGCCAGCAGCCAAGATTTTGGGCCAGCTCGTGGCTACACCTTC.

The chain is built from TRBV20-1 and TRBJ2-7; no clear D gene. CDR3 length: 12 amino acids. Trimming removed 3 bases at V and 1 base at J, with 7 bases between. The germline V gene has CDR1 DFQATT and CDR2 SNEGSKA (reference sequence). The CDR3 here is CSASTKSYEQYV. CDR3 sequence (DNA): TGCAGTGCTAGTACGAAATCCTACGAGCAGTACGTC.

This clonotype was seen many times. The chain is built from TRBV21-1 and TRBJ2-2; the D call of TRBD1 is as the table states it, not checked on the DNA. TRBV21-1 is a pseudogene locus. The CDR3 contains 15 residues. CDR3 nucleotides: TGTGCCAGCACCGGACAGGGCGCGAACACCGGGGAGCTGTTTTTT. Its translation: CASTGQGANTGELFF.

This clonotype was seen a handful of times. The rearrangement joins TRBV7-3 to TRBJ2-2, with D perhaps being TRBD1 or TRBD2 (6 bases each). This CDR3 is 14 amino acids long. V was shortened by 10 bases and J by 3 bases, with 15 bases between the two germline ends. CDR1 SGHTA and CDR2 FQGTGA come from the germline V gene. Here the CDR3 DNA reads TGTGCCACCCCTTACGGGGGCGACACCGGGGAGCTGTTTTTT. It specifies CATPYGGDTGELFF.

This clonotype was seen more than once but under ten times. The chain links TRBV20-1 to TRBJ2-2, with 7 bases that match TRBD1. Germline loops: CDR1 DFQATT, CDR2 SNEGSKA (reference sequence). Trimming cost V 5 bases and J 2 bases; bases outside gene matches: 5. CDR3 length equals 14 residues. The DNA of the CDR3 is TGCAGTGCTCCCCGGACAGGAAACACCGGGGAGCTGTTTTTT. It encodes CSAPRTGNTGELFF.

Here the CDR3 reads CASSLGGNTQYF. The CDR3 bases are TGTGCCAGCAGTTTGGGGGGGAATACGCAGTATTTT. The genes are TRBV6-5 and TRBJ2-3; 7 positions agree with TRBD2. Germline loops: CDR1 MNHEY, CDR2 SVGAGI. The CDR3 loop spans 12 amino acids. J was trimmed by 7 bases and V by 4 bases; bases with no gene match: 2.

The rearrangement joins TRBV20-1 to TRBJ1-2; D call uncertain. Germline loops: CDR1 DFQATT, CDR2 SNEGSKA (reference sequence). The ends were cut back, 0 bases at V and 4 bases at J, with 6 bases in the middle. The CDR3 is 12 residues long. DNA for the CDR3: TGCAGTGCTAGAGATCGGATCTATGGCTACACCTTC. It encodes CSARDRIYGYTF.

This clonotype has at least ten counts. This chain joins TRBV29-1 and TRBJ2-7; D possibly corresponds to TRBD1 (6 bases). Germline V CDR1 and CDR2: SQVTM, ANQGSEA. The CDR3 has 13 amino acids. With 7 bases removed from V and 6 bases from J, the gap between germline ends came to 19 bases. The CDR3 nucleotides read TGCAGCGCTACCGGACAGTTCCTTCGCGAGCAGTACTTC. Translating it yields CSATGQFLREQYF.

This clonotype was detected many times. V and J are TRBV11-2 and TRBJ2-1, with TRBD1 matching 9 bases. The CDR3 loop spans 18 amino acids. The trim removed 5 bases at V and 2 bases at J, leaving 13 bases unmatched. Germline V gene sequence: CDR1 SGHAT, CDR2 FQNNGV. CDR3 sequence reads: CASSLVAGTGTTYNEQFF. CDR3 DNA: TGTGCCAGCAGCCTAGTGGCCGGGACAGGGACCACCTACAATGAGCAGTTCTTC.